Only a few counts were recorded for the clone carrying this TCR beta chain. Its antigen remains unknown. From the reads, TCRdb called clonotypes with MiXCR, one entry per CDR3 protein. Of 310,000 or so distinct CDR3 sequences in the sample, around 25% were seen once. The record originates from a study of T cell repertoires in cytomegalovirus infection. About the study: Selection of CMV epitopes for the study included recently identified HLA-C-restricted and well-studied HLA-B-restricted ones. Indicated by public TCR beta signatures were CMV infection and matching HLA type.

The CDR3 totals 12 residues. Germline CDR1 MGHDK, CDR2 SYGVNS. V lost 6 bases, J lost 5 bases, and 9 bases lay in between. General study findings and limits: The cumulative frequency of public TCR beta families distinguished individuals who carried CMV together with the relevant HLA. CMV-specific HLA-C-restricted TCR beta clonotypes dominated the ex vivo response.

This material consisted of cultured PBMCs, taken from culture after CMV antigen stimulation. V gene TRBV25-1 combines with J gene TRBJ2-3; D not resolved. This sequence was found in a human donor in good health (CMV status not recorded). Some clones in this sample may be carry-over from other donors' samples. CDR3 in amino acids: CASRASGDTQYF. The CDR3 bases are TGTGCCAGCAGAGCCAGTGGAGATACGCAGTATTTT.